Shown below are 17 T cell receptor beta chains from a single sample sequenced in a study of cytomegalovirus exposure and HLA in healthy donors. The PCR made use of 60 Vbeta and 13 Jbeta primers. Assay: immunoSEQ multiplex PCR; the TCRdb copy retains only in-frame clones and omits some. The table records 90,000 or so clones, about four fifths of them present only once. Specimen: PBMCs. Source of these receptors: a man aged 25 to 40 in good health and CMV-seropositive.

The rearrangement joins TRBV19 to TRBJ2-7; D is possibly TRBD2 (6 bases). Germline CDR1 and CDR2: LNHDA and SQIVND (reference sequence). This CDR3 spans 17 amino acids. With 3 bases removed from V and 4 bases from J, the gap between germline ends came to 22 bases. The CDR3 DNA sequence: TGTGCCAGTAGTATGCTAGGGACGATCCCAGGAGGGTACGAGCAGTACTTC. It encodes CASSMLGTIPGGYEQYF.

The J gene is TRBJ1-1, the V gene TRBV19, with 10 nucleotides matching TRBD1. The CDR3 covers 14 residues. After removal of 7 bases from V and 4 bases from J, the junction contained 6 bases not matched to a gene. Germline assignment: CDR1 LNHDA and CDR2 SQIVND (reference sequence). CDR3 in amino acids: CASKQGTGVTEAFF. CDR3 coding DNA: TGTGCCAGTAAGCAAGGGACAGGGGTCACTGAAGCTTTCTTT.

This rearrangement joins TRBV6-5 to TRBJ2-3; 12 positions agree with TRBD2. The germline V gene has CDR1 MNHEY and CDR2 SVGAGI. With 5 bases clipped from V and 3 bases from J, the junction kept 3 bases outside the gene matches. The CDR3 sequence is 15 residues long. CDR3 amino acids: CASSRTSGRTDTQYF. The DNA of the CDR3 is TGTGCCAGCAGTCGCACTAGCGGGAGGACAGATACGCAGTATTTT.

The chain recombines TRBV7-8 with TRBJ2-1, with 15 bases fitting TRBD2. CDR3 length: 16 amino acids. With V trimmed by 4 bases and J by 7 bases, 5 bases remained unmatched. In germline, CDR1 is SGHVS, CDR2 FQNEAQ. The CDR3 region has the DNA TGTGCCAGCAGCTCCAGGACTAGCGGGGGGGGGAATGAGCAGTTCTTC. It translates to CASSSRTSGGGNEQFF.

The rearrangement uses TRBV6-5 and TRBJ1-1; D ambiguous. Germline V lookup: CDR1 MNHEY, CDR2 SVGAGI. The CDR3 extends over 14 amino acids. The V end lost 0 bases, the J end lost 1 base, and 6 bases lay between the germline ends. The DNA for the CDR3 is TGTGCCAGCAGTTACTCATTCGGGAACACTGAAGCTTTCTTT. This gives the protein CASSYSFGNTEAFF.

The chain links TRBV28 to TRBJ1-1; D is perhaps TRBD1 (5 bases). The CDR3 extends over 13 amino acids. The germline CDR1 and CDR2 sequences are MDHEN and SYDVKM. Between the trimmed V and J ends, which lost 6 bases and 5 bases, there was a span of 13 bases. The CDR3 sequence is CASRGLRGTEAFF. The CDR3 coding sequence is TGTGCCAGCAGGGGACTCAGAGGGACTGAAGCTTTCTTT.

The chain links TRBV5-1 to TRBJ2-7; 7 bases fit TRBD1. The CDR3 covers 15 residues. Trimming at V came to 4 bases and at J to 2 bases, leaving 9 bases not matched to a gene. Germline V CDR1 and CDR2: SGHRS, YFSETQ. CDR3 DNA: TGCGCCAGCAGCCCACTCCGGACAGGTGCCTACGAGCAGTACTTC. It yields the protein CASSPLRTGAYEQYF.

The J gene is TRBJ2-5, the V gene TRBV11-3; TRBD1 is a possible D gene (5 bases). V gave up 3 bases and J gave up 3 bases, with 14 bases separating them. The CDR3 is 15 amino acids. Germline V gene sequence: CDR1 SGHNT, CDR2 YENEEA. The CDR3 here is CASSLGRAFEETQYF. CDR3 bases: TGTGCCAGCAGCTTGGGCAGGGCTTTTGAAGAGACCCAGTACTTC.

The chain couples TRBV28 to TRBJ2-7; TRBD1 matches at 7 bases. The CDR3 is 15 residues long. Germline CDR1 and CDR2: MDHEN and SYDVKM. V dropped 4 bases and J dropped 0; count of bases not matched to a gene: 6. CDR3 amino acids: CASSSTGVTSYEQYF. The CDR3 DNA follows: TGTGCCAGCAGTTCCACAGGGGTCACCTCCTACGAGCAGTACTTC.

V usage is TRBV5-8 and J usage is TRBJ2-1, with 14 bases that match TRBD2. The CDR3 contains 17 residues. The J segment lost 8 bases and the V segment lost 5 bases, leaving 12 bases of the junction unmatched. Germline V gene data show CDR1 as SGHTS and CDR2 as YDEGEE. The CDR3 nucleotides are TGTGCCAGCAGTAAGAATGTCGGGACTAGCGGGAGAGATGAGCAGTTCTTC. Translated, it gives CASSKNVGTSGRDEQFF.

The chain combines TRBV4-3 with TRBJ2-7; D might be TRBD1 (6 bases). The CDR3 totals 16 residues. Germline CDR1 reads LGHNA; CDR2 reads YSLEER. V lost 0 bases and J lost 7, with 19 bases in between. For the CDR3, the DNA is TGCGCCAGCAGCCAAGATAGGGGGACCGCTGAGGGGGAGCAGTACTTC. Encoded protein: CASSQDRGTAEGEQYF.

This clone was picked up a small number of times. V usage is TRBV29-1 and J usage is TRBJ2-5, with 10 bases identical to TRBD2. The V segment lost 2 bases and the J segment 5 bases; nucleotides outside the gene matches: 11. CDR1 and CDR2 from the germline V gene are SQVTM and ANQGSEA. The CDR3 is made up of 16 amino acids. The DNA of the CDR3 is TGCAGCGTTGAATCTAGCGGGAGTTCGGGATGGGAGACCCAGTACTTC. It specifies CSVESSGSSGWETQYF.

The chain links TRBV9 to TRBJ2-7, with TRBD1 matching over 10 bases. CDR3 length: 16 amino acids. J was trimmed by 6 bases and V by 3 bases; bases with no gene match: 12. From germline, CDR1 is SGDLS and CDR2 YYNGEE. The DNA of the CDR3 is TGTGCCAGCAGCGCCCAGGGACAGGGGATTCGAGGCGAGCAGTACTTC. Amino acid sequence: CASSAQGQGIRGEQYF.

The rearrangement uses TRBV27 and TRBJ2-7; the D gene is possibly TRBD1 (6 bases). Germline CDR1 and CDR2: MNHEY and SMNVEV (reference sequence). Trimming removed 1 base at V and 4 bases at J, with 11 bases between. The CDR3 totals 14 residues. This chain's CDR3 is CASSLFGTPYEQYF. The CDR3 DNA follows: TGTGCCAGCAGTTTATTCGGGACACCTTACGAGCAGTACTTC.

The chain combines TRBV2 with TRBJ2-2, with TRBD2 matching 9 bases. This CDR3 is 15 amino acids long. Germline V CDR1 and CDR2: SNHLY, FYNNEI. V trimming: 3 bases; J trimming: 4 bases; junction bases outside the gene matches: 3. The CDR3 is CASSERAGGTGELFF. The CDR3 DNA follows: TGTGCCAGCAGTGAGCGAGCGGGAGGCACCGGGGAGCTGTTTTTT.

This sequence joins TRBV6-5 and TRBJ2-2; D gene uncertain. The CDR3 length is 12 residues. The germline V and J ends were trimmed by 6 bases and 3 bases, with 5 bases remaining between them. Germline CDR1 and CDR2: MNHEY and SVGAGI. DNA for the CDR3: TGTGCCAGCAGCCCGTACACCGGGGAGCTGTTTTTT. This encodes CASSPYTGELFF.

This clone was recorded only once. The chain's CDR3 is CASSSETTGVGNTIYF. CDR3 coding DNA: TGTGCCAGCAGCTCAGAAACAACAGGGGTGGGAAACACCATATATTTT. This chain joins TRBV28 and TRBJ1-3; 7 bases fit TRBD1. The V segment lost 6 bases and the J segment 4 bases; nucleotides outside the gene matches: 12. The germline CDR1 and CDR2 sequences are MDHEN and SYDVKM. This CDR3 contains 16 residues.